This TCR beta chain was documented in a study of blood T cell repertoires in COVID-19. Study in general: From the United States, Italy and Spain came samples of acute and convalescent COVID-19. T cells, B-cell-depleted T cells, or PBMCs provided the cDNA or gDNA that served as material.

V dropped 5 bases and J dropped 1 base, with 8 bases sitting between them. Germline lookup yields CDR1 SGHAT and CDR2 FQNNGV. There are 13 residues in the CDR3. While infection was still active, Seattle patients were enrolled and then followed longitudinally. There are a few counts of this clone. Generated by immunoSEQ multiplex PCR, the TCRdb table keeps only in-frame clones and is missing some. Here the sample spans some 310,000 clones, 90% being singletons. The clonotype originates from a woman aged 40 to 55 with COVID-19, enrolled during active disease. The chain uses TRBV11-2 and TRBJ1-1; TRBD1 might be the D (5 bases). Sequenced material: peripheral blood. DNA of the CDR3: TGTGCCAGCAGCGCCGACAGGAACACTGAAGCTTTCTTT. Protein: CASSADRNTEAFF.